Reported below is one T cell receptor beta chain. The antigen this receptor binds is unknown. No much larger clone is present one base from it, and per-base qualities are unavailable. The sample belongs to a study of blood T cell repertoires in COVID-19 (dated by TCRdb to the early 2020s). Study-level background: The collaborator samples originated in the United States, Italy and Spain and spanned the acute and convalescent phases of COVID-19. Where available, HLA class I and class II types were obtained from metadata supplied by the sample provider rather than from assay-based typing. Subjects who had been exposed to COVID-19, were actively infected with it, or had recovered from it provided the deeply sampled blood TCRbeta repertoires that made up the dataset. Sample metadata almost always included a de-identified subject ID, COVID-19 status, age in years and sex. The repertoires were made available in a free public database intended to serve as a resource for research on the immune response to SARS-CoV-2. The material from the prospective study consisted of cDNA or gDNA derived from T cells, B-cell-depleted T cells, or PBMCs. The samples were drawn from the first 160 participants of the ongoing ImmuneRACE study and from more than 1,000 subjects provided by 6 global collaborators.

The V end loses 8 bases and the J end loses 11 bases, and a stretch of 27 bases separates them. Looking up the germline V gene (reference sequence) yields CDR1 LNHDA and CDR2 SQIVND. The CDR3 measures 15 amino acids from cysteine to phenylalanine. The read is trimmed to its CDR3 DNA, 45 bases read in frame from base 1. TCRbeta CDR3 regions were amplified from genomic DNA using the immunoSEQ Assay, a bias-controlled multiplex PCR. As for the original processing: Nucleated cell counts per sample were estimated from amplification of reference gene primers within the assay. Sequence reads were collapsed and filtered to measure the absolute abundance of every unique TCRbeta CDR3 rearrangement. For each sample, productive Simpson clonality was calculated as the square root of Simpson's diversity index across productive rearrangements. TCRdb holds this immuneACCESS table with in-frame rearrangements only. Some clones are missing; in checked studies, unresolved V genes explain under half, and the rest has no known cause. Clonal size and the V and J genes are those of that table, whereas D and trimming came from the DNA. The sample table lists about 250,000 clones, roughly four fifths of them with a count of one. Less than 20% of the sample rests with the top ten.

The paper as a whole reports these results and caveats: The amount of clinical and demographic metadata varied by source and participant and was provided uncurated.

One collaborating source in Seattle enrolled patients during active infection and followed them longitudinally through the course of disease. Each collaborating institution followed its own protocols to collect whole blood in K2EDTA tubes. For TCRbeta analysis, collaborator samples were shipped as frozen whole blood, as isolated PBMCs, or as DNA extracted from either sample type. The clonotype was recovered from a person aged 70 to 85 with COVID-19, enrolled during active disease. Material for sequencing was peripheral blood. The sequence joins TRBV19 to TRBJ1-1; a weak D assignment points to TRBD1 (6 bases agree). The CDR3 amino acid sequence is: CASSPSGGRTRVAFF. The nucleotide sequence is given as TGTGCCAGTTCCCCTTCGGGGGGGCGGACTCGGGTGGCTTTCTTT. With the portions outside the CDR3 filled from the reference TRBV19 and TRBJ1-1 genes, the complete variable region becomes DGGITQSPKYLFRKEGQNVTLSCEQNLNHDAMYWYRQDPGQGLRLIYYSQIVNDFQKGDIAEGYSVSREKKESFPLTVTSAQKNPTAFYLCASSPSGGRTRVAFFGQGTRLTVV.